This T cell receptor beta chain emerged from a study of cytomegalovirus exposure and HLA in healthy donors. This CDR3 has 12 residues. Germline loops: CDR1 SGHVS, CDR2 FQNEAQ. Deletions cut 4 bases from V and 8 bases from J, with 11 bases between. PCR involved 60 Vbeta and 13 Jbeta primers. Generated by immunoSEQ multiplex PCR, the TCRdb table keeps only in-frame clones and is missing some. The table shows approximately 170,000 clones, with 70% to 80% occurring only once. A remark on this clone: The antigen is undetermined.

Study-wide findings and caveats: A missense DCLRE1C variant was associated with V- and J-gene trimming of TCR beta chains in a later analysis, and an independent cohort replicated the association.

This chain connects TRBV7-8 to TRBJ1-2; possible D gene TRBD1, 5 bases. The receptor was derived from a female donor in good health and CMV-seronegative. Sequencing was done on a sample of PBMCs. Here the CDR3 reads CASSSGGYGYTF. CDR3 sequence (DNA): TGTGCCAGCAGCTCGGGGGGGTACGGCTACACCTTC. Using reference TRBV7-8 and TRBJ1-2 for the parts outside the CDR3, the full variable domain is GAGVSQSPRYKVAKRGQDVALRCDPISGHVSLFWYQQALGQGPEFLTYFQNEAQLDKSGLPSDRFFAERPEGSVSTLKIQRTQQEDSAVYLCASSSGGYGYTFGSGTRLTVV.